The following is a TCR beta chain sequence with its context. This specimen belongs to a study of blood T cell repertoires in COVID-19. A Seattle source enrolled patients during active infection and followed them longitudinally. Original data processing: Amplification from reference gene primers served as the basis for estimated nucleated cell counts. The data were produced by immunoSEQ multiplex PCR, yet TCRdb's version contains in-frame clones alone and is incomplete. V and J calls and clone size are copied from that table; D and trimming were computed from the DNA. The sample includes 200,000 to 250,000 clones, about nine tenths of them seen just once. The CDR3 length is 15 residues. Germline CDR1 SGHNT, CDR2 YYREEE (reference sequence). The V and J ends lost 5 bases and 4 bases, in that order; junction bases with no gene match: 7.

The V and J genes are TRBV5-4 and TRBJ2-3; TRBD2 agrees at 10 bases. The specimen sequenced was peripheral blood. This receptor was taken from a man younger than 45 with COVID-19, enrolled during active disease. The CDR3 nucleotides read TGTGCCAGCAGATCAGGGACTAGCGTATCAGATACGCAGTATTTT. This codes for CASRSGTSVSDTQYF.